The clone carrying this T cell receptor (beta chain) turned up a few times. The record originates from a study of T cell changes during pregnancy in multiple sclerosis. The ends were cut back, 5 bases at V and 0 bases at J, with 11 bases in the middle. In germline, CDR1 is SGHAT, CDR2 FQNNGV. This CDR3 is built from 15 residues. TCRdb keeps only in-frame clones here, not all; method: immunoSEQ multiplex PCR. The sample includes about 60,000 clones, roughly nine tenths of them seen just once. Sequencing used CD4+ T cells from peripheral blood mononuclear cells, obtained in the first trimester of pregnancy. This TCR was sampled from a female donor with multiple sclerosis, enrolled in a pregnancy study. The chain is built from TRBV11-2 and TRBJ1-3; D gene unclear. Here the CDR3 reads CASSPTGISGNTIYF. The CDR3 coding sequence is TGTGCCAGCAGCCCCACGGGAATCTCTGGAAACACCATATATTTT.